This T cell receptor beta chain was recorded in a study of blood T cell repertoires in COVID-19. Study-level background: The United States, Italy and Spain provided the acute and convalescent COVID-19 samples. In each case, the material was cDNA or gDNA derived from T cells, B-cell-depleted T cells, or PBMCs.

Participant-given clinical history determined each cohort assignment. The length of the CDR3 is 15 residues. The germline gives CDR1 SGHRS, CDR2 YFSETQ. Trimming took 0 bases from V and 4 from J, leaving 13 bases between them. The table came from immunoSEQ multiplex PCR; TCRdb's copy has only in-frame clones and leaves some out. The sample holds about 440,000 clones, 70% to 90% seen once. The sample was PBMCs or T cells enriched from blood (not recorded which). The TCR sequence derives from a woman between 18 and 30 years old with acute COVID-19. The chain links TRBV5-1 to TRBJ2-5; D may be TRBD2 (6 bases). The CDR3 sequence is CASSLATRGGETQYF. DNA for the CDR3: TGCGCCAGCAGCTTGGCCACAAGGGGAGGAGAGACCCAGTACTTC.